The 5 T cell receptor beta chains presented below share a single source sample, sequenced in a study of shared clonotypes between healthy human individuals. Sequencing was performed with immunoSEQ multiplex PCR; in TCRdb, only in-frame clones are kept and a portion is missing. There are hundreds of thousands of clones in the sample; 75% to 80% occur only once, and about 12% lies in the top ten. Sequenced sample: PBMCs. The receptors derive from a woman between 40 and 50 years old in good health. Some clones in this sample may be carry-over from other donors' samples.

This clone appeared a single time. The rearrangement joins TRBV6-5 to TRBJ2-2; D gene uncertain. CDR3 length: 15 amino acids. Germline V CDR1 and CDR2: MNHEY, SVGAGI. Trimming took 4 bases from V and 3 from J, leaving 12 bases between them. The CDR3 is CASSSNIRDTGELFF. Written as DNA, the CDR3 is TGTGCCAGCAGTTCAAACATCCGGGACACCGGGGAGCTGTTTTTT.

This clone was observed a single time. The chain has TRBV10-3 and TRBJ2-1, with D possibly TRBD1 on 5 matching bases. V was pared by 11 bases and J by 2 bases, with 16 bases between. The CDR3 contains 14 residues. The V gene's germline CDR1 is ENHRY and CDR2 SYGVKD. As DNA, the CDR3 is TGTGCCGTACAGGCCACTTTGACCTACAATGAGCAGTTCTTC. It codes for CAVQATLTYNEQFF.

Concerning this clone: A far bigger clonotype differs at one base, so this is likely a read error. V gene TRBV30 combines with J gene TRBJ2-2, with TRBD1 identical over 9 bases. The length of the CDR3 is 13 residues. Germline V gene lookup returns CDR1 GTSNPN and CDR2 SVGIG (reference sequence). Written as DNA, the CDR3 is TGTGCCCGGAGTGGGACAGGGTCCGGGGAGCTGTTTTTT. Protein sequence: CARSGTGSGELFF. The whole variable domain, remainder taken from reference TRBV30 and TRBJ2-2, is SQTIHQWPATLVQPVGSPLSLECTVEGTSNPNLYWYRQAAGRGLQLLFYSVGIGQISSEVPQNLSASRPQDRQFILSSKKLLLSDSGFYLCARSGTGSGELFFGEGSRLTVL.

For this clone: Being one base from a much bigger clone, this may be a read error. Other nucleotide sequences from this sample produce the same CDR3. The V and J genes are TRBV5-4 and TRBJ2-2, with D perhaps matching TRBD2 (5 bases). CDR1 and CDR2 (germline): SGHNT, YYREEE (reference sequence). The CDR3 has 16 amino acids. This chain's CDR3 is CASSLPGNPNTGELFF. In nucleotides, the CDR3 is TGTGCCAGCAGCTTGCCGGGAAACCCAAACACCGGAGAGCTGTTTTTT.

In DNA form, the CDR3 reads TGTGCCAGCAGCCAAGGCCTGATGGGAAGGGAGGAAAAACTGTTTTTT. Translated, it gives CASSQGLMGREEKLFF. The chain recombines TRBV11-2 with TRBJ1-4; D gene unclear. The V end lost 5 bases, the J end lost 8 bases, and 21 bases lay between the germline ends. CDR1 SGHAT and CDR2 FQNNGV come from the germline V gene. The CDR3 covers 16 residues.